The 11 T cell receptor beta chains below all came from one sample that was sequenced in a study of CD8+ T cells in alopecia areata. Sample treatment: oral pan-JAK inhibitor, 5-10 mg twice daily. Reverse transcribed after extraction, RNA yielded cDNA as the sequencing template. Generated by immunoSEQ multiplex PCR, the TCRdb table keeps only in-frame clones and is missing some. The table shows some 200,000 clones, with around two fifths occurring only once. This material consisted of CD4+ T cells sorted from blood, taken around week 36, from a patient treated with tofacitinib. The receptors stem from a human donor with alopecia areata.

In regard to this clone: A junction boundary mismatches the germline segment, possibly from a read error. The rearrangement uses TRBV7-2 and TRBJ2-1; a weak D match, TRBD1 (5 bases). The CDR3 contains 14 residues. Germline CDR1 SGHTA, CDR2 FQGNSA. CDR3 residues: CASSLGAAGNEQFF. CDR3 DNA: TGTGCCAGCAGTTTAGGGGCCGCAGGGAATGAGCAGTTCTTC. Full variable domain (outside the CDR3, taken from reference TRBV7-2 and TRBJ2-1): GAGVSQSPSNKVTEKGKDVELRCDPISGHTALYWYRQSLGQGLEFLIYFQGNSAPDKSGLPSDRFSAERTGGSVSTLTIQRTQQEDSAVYLCASSLGAAGNEQFFGPGTRLTVL.

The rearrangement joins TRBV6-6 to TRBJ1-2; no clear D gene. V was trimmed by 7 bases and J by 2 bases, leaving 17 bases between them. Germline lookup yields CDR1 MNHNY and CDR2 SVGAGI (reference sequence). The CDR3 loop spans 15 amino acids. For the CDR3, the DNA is TGTGCCAGCACCATGACACCCAGGAACAACTATGGCTACACCTTC. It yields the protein CASTMTPRNNYGYTF.

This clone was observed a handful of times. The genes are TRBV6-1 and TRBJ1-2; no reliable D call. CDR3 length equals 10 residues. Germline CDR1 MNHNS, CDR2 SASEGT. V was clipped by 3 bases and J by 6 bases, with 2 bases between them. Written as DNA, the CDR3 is TGTGCCAGCAGTGAGGATGGCTACACCTTC. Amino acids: CASSEDGYTF.

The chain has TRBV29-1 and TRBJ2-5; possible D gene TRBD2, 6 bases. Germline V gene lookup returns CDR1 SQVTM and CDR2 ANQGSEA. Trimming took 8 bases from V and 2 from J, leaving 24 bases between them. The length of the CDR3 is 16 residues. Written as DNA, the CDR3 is TGCAGCCCCCTAACCCGGTCCGGAGGGCCACAAGAGACCCAGTACTTC. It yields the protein CSPLTRSGGPQETQYF.

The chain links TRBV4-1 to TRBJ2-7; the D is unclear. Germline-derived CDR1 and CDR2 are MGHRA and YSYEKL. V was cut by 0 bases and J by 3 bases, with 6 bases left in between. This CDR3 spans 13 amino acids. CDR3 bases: TGCGCCAGCAGCCAAGATTACCTCTACGAGCAGTACTTC. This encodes CASSQDYLYEQYF.

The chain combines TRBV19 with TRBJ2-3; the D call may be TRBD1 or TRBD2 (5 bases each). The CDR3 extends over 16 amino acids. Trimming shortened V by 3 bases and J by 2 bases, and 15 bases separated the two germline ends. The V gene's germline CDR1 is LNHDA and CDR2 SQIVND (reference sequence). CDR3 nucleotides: TGTGCCAGTAGTATTTCCGGGACGGCCAACACAGATACGCAGTATTTT. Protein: CASSISGTANTDTQYF.

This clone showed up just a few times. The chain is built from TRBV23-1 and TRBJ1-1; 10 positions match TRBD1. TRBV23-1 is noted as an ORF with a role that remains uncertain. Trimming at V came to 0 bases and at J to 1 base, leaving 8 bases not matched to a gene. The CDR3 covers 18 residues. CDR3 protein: CASSQSRGQGRENTEAFF. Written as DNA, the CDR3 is TGCGCCAGCAGTCAATCCAGGGGACAGGGGAGAGAGAACACTGAAGCTTTCTTT.

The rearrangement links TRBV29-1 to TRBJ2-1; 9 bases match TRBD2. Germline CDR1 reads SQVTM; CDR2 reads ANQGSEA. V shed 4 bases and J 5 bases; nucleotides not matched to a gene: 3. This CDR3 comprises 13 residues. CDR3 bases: TGCAGCGTTGGCGGGAGGGCGAACAATGAGCAGTTCTTC. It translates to CSVGGRANNEQFF.

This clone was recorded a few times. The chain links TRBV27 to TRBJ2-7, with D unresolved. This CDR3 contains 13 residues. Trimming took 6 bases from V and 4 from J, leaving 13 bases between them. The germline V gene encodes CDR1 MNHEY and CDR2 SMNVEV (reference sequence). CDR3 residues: CASSHLNLYEQYF. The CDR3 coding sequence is TGTGCCAGCAGCCACCTTAACCTATACGAGCAGTACTTC.

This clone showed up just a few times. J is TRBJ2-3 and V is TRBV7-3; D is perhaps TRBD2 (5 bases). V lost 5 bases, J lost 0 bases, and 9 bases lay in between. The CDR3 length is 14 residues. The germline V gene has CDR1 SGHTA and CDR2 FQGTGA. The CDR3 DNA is TGTGCCAGCAGCCAACTAGGTAGCACAGATACGCAGTATTTT. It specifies CASSQLGSTDTQYF.

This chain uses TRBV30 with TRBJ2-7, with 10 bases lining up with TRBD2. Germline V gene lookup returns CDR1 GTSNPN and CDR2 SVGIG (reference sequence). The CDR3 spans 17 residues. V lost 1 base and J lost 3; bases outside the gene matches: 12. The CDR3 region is CAWSATGASGSFYEQYF. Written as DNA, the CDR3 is TGTGCCTGGAGTGCTACAGGGGCTAGCGGGAGTTTCTACGAGCAGTACTTC. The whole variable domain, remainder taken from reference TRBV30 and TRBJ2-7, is SQTIHQWPATLVQPVGSPLSLECTVEGTSNPNLYWYRQAAGRGLQLLFYSVGIGQISSEVPQNLSASRPQDRQFILSSKKLLLSDSGFYLCAWSATGASGSFYEQYFGPGTRLTVT.